This T cell receptor beta chain appears in the sequencing data of a study of T cell repertoires in cytomegalovirus infection. Across the whole study: Public TCR beta signatures were indicative of both CMV infection and a matching HLA type.

MiXCR, applied by TCRdb to the reads, yields one record per CDR3 protein. The repertoire includes some 100,000 distinct CDR3 sequences, about 30% of them detected once, and 80% to 90% sits in the top ten. The CDR3 loop spans 12 amino acids. Germline values: CDR1 SQVTM, CDR2 ANQGSEA. Note on this clonotype: The antigen is not known.

Whole-study findings and limits: There were carriers of CMV plus the relevant HLA, and cumulative public TCR beta family frequency identified them.

Sample: CD8+ T cells from cultured PBMCs, taken from culture after CMV antigen stimulation. This clonotype originated in a human donor in good health (CMV status not recorded). Some clones in this sample may be carry-over from other donors' samples. The chain links TRBV29-1 to TRBJ2-1; TRBD1 matches 7 bases. CDR3 in DNA: TGCAGTTCGCAGGGGGTGAGGAATGAGCAGTTCTTC. Protein product: CSSQGVRNEQFF.